The present T cell receptor (beta chain) was sequenced within a study of early T cells in non-severe SARS-CoV-2 infection. MiXCR, run by TCRdb on the 5' RACE reads, gives a single entry per CDR3 protein. The data show some 45,000 distinct CDR3 sequences, roughly 7% seen once. This clonotype was recorded a few times. This CDR3 region has 14 residues. Germline V lookup: CDR1 SNHLY, CDR2 FYNNEI. Losses at the gene ends were 7 bases for V and 5 bases for J; bases not matched to a gene: 8. This receptor was identified in an adult who was a healthcare worker with PCR-confirmed SARS-CoV-2 infection or an uninfected control (not recorded which). Material for sequencing was whole blood. The rearrangement links TRBV2 to TRBJ2-5; 9 bases map to TRBD2. The CDR3 protein is CASTGLASVETQYF. Here the CDR3 DNA reads TGTGCCAGCACCGGACTAGCGAGTGTGGAGACCCAGTACTTC. The whole variable domain, filled in from reference TRBV2 and TRBJ2-5, reads EPEVTQTPSHQVTQMGQEVILRCVPISNHLYFYWYRQILGQKVEFLVSFYNNEISEKSEIFDDQFSVERPDGSNFTLKIRSTKLEDSAMYFCASTGLASVETQYFGPGTRLLVL.